Sequencing of this T cell receptor (beta chain) was carried out in a study of OX40 agonist ivuxolimab in advanced cancers. This clone has a single count. CDR3 size: 15 residues. Germline V gene data show CDR1 as LNHDA and CDR2 as SQIVND (reference sequence). V shed 3 bases and J shed 6 bases, with 15 bases lying between them. Clones were sequenced by immunoSEQ multiplex PCR, and TCRdb holds only the in-frame ones, with some missing. The table records tens of thousands of clones, 85% to 90% of them present only once. The origin of this receptor is an adult with an advanced solid tumor such as melanoma, head and neck, liver or kidney cancer. Sequencing was performed on CD4+ or CD8+ T cells sorted from blood, taken in a trial of the OX40 agonist ivuxolimab. The chain recombines TRBV19 with TRBJ1-5, with a weak D call TRBD1 (5 bases). DNA of the CDR3: TGTGCCAGTAGTATCCGCCCTTGGGGGACTCAGCCCCAGCATTTT. Translating it yields CASSIRPWGTQPQHF. The variable domain in full, completed from reference TRBV19 and TRBJ1-5, reads DGGITQSPKYLFRKEGQNVTLSCEQNLNHDAMYWYRQDPGQGLRLIYYSQIVNDFQKGDIAEGYSVSREKKESFPLTVTSAQKNPTAFYLCASSIRPWGTQPQHFGDGTRLSIL.